Each of the 32 T cell receptor beta chains below was sequenced from the same sample in a study of T cell responses to AZD1222 COVID-19 vaccine. Profiling relied on immunoSEQ multiplex PCR, and the TCRdb table lists in-frame clones only, not all of them. The data hold 90,000 to 150,000 clones, with roughly 89% observed a single time. This specimen consisted of peripheral blood, obtained on day 0 of AZD1222 vaccination. All receptors come from an adult in good health.

This clone showed up just once. At one of its ends the junction is not consistent with the germline gene, which may arise from a read error. The chain has TRBV7-7 and TRBJ1-5, with D uncertain. CDR3 length equals 17 residues. Per germline, CDR1 SSHAT and CDR2 FNYEAQ (reference sequence). Here the CDR3 reads CASSLPTGSYSNQPQHF. The CDR3 DNA reads TGTGCTAGCAGCTTGCCTACGGGAAGCTATAGCAATCAGCCCCAGCATTTT.

This chain links TRBV19 with TRBJ1-6, with D maybe TRBD1 (5 bases). Germline V lookup: CDR1 LNHDA, CDR2 SQIVND (reference sequence). The length of the CDR3 is 13 residues. The V and J ends lost 3 bases and 7 bases respectively, with 7 bases between them. CDR3 in DNA: TGTGCCAGTAGTATGACAGAAAATTCACCCCTCCACTTT. Translation: CASSMTENSPLHF.

The chain carries TRBV19 and TRBJ1-5; D remains unclear. The V end lost 3 bases, the J end lost 0 bases, and 9 bases lay between the germline ends. From germline, CDR1 is LNHDA and CDR2 SQIVND (reference sequence). The CDR3 loop spans 15 amino acids. CDR3 region: CASSIFLNSNQPQHF. In DNA form, the CDR3 reads TGTGCCAGTAGTATCTTTCTGAATAGCAATCAGCCCCAGCATTTT.

The J gene is TRBJ1-3, the V gene TRBV19; 8 nucleotides line up with TRBD1. Germline CDR1 reads LNHDA; CDR2 reads SQIVND (reference sequence). This CDR3 comprises 16 residues. J was trimmed by 3 bases and V by 3 bases; bases with no gene match: 7. The CDR3 region has the DNA TGTGCCAGTAGTATTGCCGGGACAGGTGTTGGAAACACCATATATTTT. It codes for CASSIAGTGVGNTIYF.

The rearrangement uses TRBV6-6 and TRBJ1-4; TRBD1 matches 7 bases. V shed 6 bases, J shed 6 bases, and the junction held 7 bases outside the gene matches. Germline values: CDR1 MNHNY, CDR2 SVGAGI (reference sequence). The CDR3 runs to 14 residues. The CDR3 loop reads CASRTDREDEKLFF. In DNA form, the CDR3 reads TGTGCCAGCAGAACAGACAGGGAGGATGAAAAACTGTTTTTT.

The V call is TRBV3-1 (or the pseudogene TRBV3-2), the J call TRBJ1-4, with 9 bases identical to TRBD1. Per the germline V gene, CDR1 is LGHDT and CDR2 is YNNKEL (reference sequence). V lost 0 bases, J lost 6 bases, and 11 bases stayed unmatched. The CDR3 sequence is 18 residues long. CDR3 nucleotide sequence: TGTGCCAGCAGCCAAGATATGATTAGGGGACAGGGATATGAAAAACTGTTTTTT. Translated, it gives CASSQDMIRGQGYEKLFF.

This rearrangement joins TRBV10-3 to TRBJ1-1; D perhaps matches TRBD1 (5 bases). The CDR3 is made up of 16 amino acids. The germline V gene has CDR1 ENHRY and CDR2 SYGVKD. Trimming pared 3 bases from V and 2 bases from J, leaving 16 bases between. The CDR3: CAISDYGTVKNTEAFF. In nucleotides, the CDR3 is TGTGCCATCAGTGATTATGGGACGGTAAAAAACACTGAAGCTTTCTTT.

The V gene is TRBV6-5, the J gene TRBJ1-1; 7 bases map to TRBD1. J was trimmed by 10 bases and V by 6 bases; bases with no gene match: 11. Germline CDR1 and CDR2: MNHEY and SVGAGI. This CDR3 has 13 amino acids. The CDR3 nucleotides are TGTGCCAGCAGGCGCGACAGGGCTCAAGGAGCTTTCTTT. Translation gives CASRRDRAQGAFF.

The chain links TRBV29-1 to TRBJ2-7; D perhaps matches TRBD2 (5 bases). V shed 5 bases and J shed 7 bases, with 18 bases lying between them. CDR3 length equals 13 residues. Per germline, CDR1 SQVTM and CDR2 ANQGSEA. In DNA, the CDR3 is TGCAGCGTTCGGCCTAGCCGGGCTCGTGAGCAGTACTTC. It translates to CSVRPSRAREQYF.

The count of this clone is one. The V and J genes are TRBV3-1 (or the pseudogene TRBV3-2) and TRBJ1-2; D gene unclear. This CDR3 is 15 amino acids long. The V and J ends lost 0 bases and 0 bases respectively, with 8 bases between them. Germline CDR1 is LGHDT and CDR2 is YNNKEL (reference sequence). CDR3 in amino acids: CASSQEGRSNYGYTF. DNA for the CDR3: TGTGCCAGCAGCCAAGAAGGGCGTTCTAACTATGGCTACACCTTC.

The rearrangement uses TRBV6-5 and TRBJ2-7; 10 bases line up with TRBD1. CDR1 MNHEY and CDR2 SVGAGI come from the germline V gene. Trimming cost V 6 bases and J 1 base; bases outside gene matches: 6. The CDR3 runs 15 residues. The CDR3 is CASRADRGLSYEQYF. The CDR3, as DNA: TGTGCCAGCAGAGCCGACAGGGGGCTTTCCTACGAGCAGTACTTC.

J is TRBJ1-1 and V is TRBV30; TRBD1 matches 7 bases. With V trimmed by 2 bases and J by 3 bases, 3 bases remained unmatched. Germline CDR1 and CDR2: GTSNPN and SVGIG (reference sequence). The CDR3 is 13 amino acids. In DNA form, the CDR3 reads TGTGCCTGGAGTAAACAGGGGTACACTGAAGCTTTCTTT. Amino acid sequence: CAWSKQGYTEAFF.

The rearrangement uses TRBV29-1 and TRBJ2-1; TRBD2 matches 14 bases. The germline V gene has CDR1 SQVTM and CDR2 ANQGSEA. After removal of 6 bases from V and 10 bases from J, the junction contained 14 bases not matched to a gene. This CDR3 has 16 amino acids. The CDR3 reads CSVIRLAGGPLGEQFF. The CDR3 DNA sequence: TGCAGCGTGATCCGACTAGCGGGAGGGCCCCTCGGCGAGCAGTTCTTC.

The gene calls are TRBV11-3 and TRBJ2-5; 9 bases are a match to TRBD2. Germline V gene sequence: CDR1 SGHNT, CDR2 YENEEA. The length of the CDR3 is 15 residues. V shed 5 bases and J 4 bases; nucleotides not matched to a gene: 8. CDR3 region: CASSPSGGPGETQYF. As DNA, the CDR3 is TGTGCCAGCAGCCCCAGCGGGGGGCCTGGAGAGACCCAGTACTTC.

This sequence joins TRBV7-9 and TRBJ1-6; D gene unclear. The V and J ends lost 2 bases and 0 bases respectively, with 8 bases between them. Germline CDR1 is SEHNR and CDR2 is FQNEAQ (reference sequence). The length of the CDR3 is 16 residues. The CDR3 spells CASSLISGSYNSPLHF. DNA for the CDR3: TGTGCCAGCAGCTTAATTAGCGGCTCCTATAATTCACCCCTCCACTTT.

The chain uses TRBV27 and TRBJ1-5; 10 bases are shared with TRBD1. The CDR3 covers 17 residues. V was pared by 5 bases and J by 1 base, with 8 bases of the junction left unmatched. Germline values: CDR1 MNHEY, CDR2 SMNVEV (reference sequence). DNA for the CDR3: TGTGCCAGCAGTCCTAGGGACAGGGGCCTAAGCAATCAGCCCCAGCATTTT. Protein product: CASSPRDRGLSNQPQHF.

This chain uses TRBV5-1 with TRBJ2-1; D tentatively fits TRBD1 or TRBD2 (5 bases each). Between the trimmed V and J ends, which lost 0 bases and 0 bases, there was a span of 10 bases. CDR3 length: 16 amino acids. Germline loops: CDR1 SGHRS, CDR2 YFSETQ. CDR3 sequence reads: CASSLAPGSSYNEQFF. The CDR3 DNA reads as TGCGCCAGCAGCTTGGCTCCAGGGAGCTCCTACAATGAGCAGTTCTTC. Using reference TRBV5-1 and TRBJ2-1 for the parts outside the CDR3, the full variable domain is KAGVTQTPRYLIKTRGQQVTLSCSPISGHRSVSWYQQTPGQGLQFLFEYFSETQRNKGNFPGRFSGRQFSNSRSEMNVSTLELGDSALYLCASSLAPGSSYNEQFFGPGTRLTVL.

This chain connects TRBV5-1 to TRBJ1-1; TRBD1 aligns across 10 bases. Germline-derived CDR1 and CDR2 are SGHRS and YFSETQ. This CDR3 contains 17 residues. V was pared by 1 base and J by 0 bases, with 6 bases of the junction left unmatched. The CDR3 DNA reads as TGCGCCAGCAGCTTGCGACAGGGGGCTAATGTGAACACTGAAGCTTTCTTT. It specifies CASSLRQGANVNTEAFF. The full variable domain, rest sourced from reference TRBV5-1 and TRBJ1-1, is KAGVTQTPRYLIKTRGQQVTLSCSPISGHRSVSWYQQTPGQGLQFLFEYFSETQRNKGNFPGRFSGRQFSNSRSEMNVSTLELGDSALYLCASSLRQGANVNTEAFFGQGTRLTVV.

About this clone: This same CDR3 is encoded by further DNA sequences in the sample. The chain recombines TRBV6-5 with TRBJ1-1, with D maybe TRBD1 (5 bases). Per the germline V gene, CDR1 is MNHEY and CDR2 is SVGAGI. The V gene lost 5 bases and the J gene lost 1 base, with 11 bases spanning the gap. The CDR3 extends over 14 amino acids. This CDR3 reads CASSPGTRNTEAFF. DNA of the CDR3: TGTGCCAGCAGTCCCGGGACGAGGAACACTGAAGCTTTCTTT.

The chain is built from TRBV30 and TRBJ2-7, with 8 positions matching TRBD1. V shed 3 bases and J 5 bases; nucleotides not matched to a gene: 6. The CDR3 has 13 residues. The germline V gene encodes CDR1 GTSNPN and CDR2 SVGIG (reference sequence). The CDR3 protein is CAWSWGQVHEQYF. The CDR3 bases are TGTGCCTGGAGCTGGGGACAGGTTCACGAGCAGTACTTC.

This chain connects TRBV4-1 to TRBJ1-5; TRBD1 matches 9 bases. V shed 4 bases and J 3 bases; nucleotides not matched to a gene: 7. The CDR3 totals 16 residues. Germline V gene sequence: CDR1 MGHRA, CDR2 YSYEKL. In nucleotides, the CDR3 is TGCGCCAGCAGCCTTTCCGGGACAGGGCTCAATCAGCCCCAGCATTTT. Amino acids: CASSLSGTGLNQPQHF.

A single count supports this clone. The chain recombines TRBV9 with TRBJ1-6; D unclear. The germline V gene has CDR1 SGDLS and CDR2 YYNGEE. The V gene lost 0 bases and the J gene lost 6 bases, with 13 bases spanning the gap. The CDR3 is 16 residues long. DNA for the CDR3: TGTGCCAGCAGCGTAGGGGCAACTTCGGGTAATTCACCCCTCCACTTT. Encoded protein: CASSVGATSGNSPLHF.

The rearrangement uses TRBV6-5 and TRBJ1-4, with TRBD1 as a possible D gene (5 bases). V lost 6 bases to trimming and J lost 6 bases, with 14 bases between them. Germline lookup yields CDR1 MNHEY and CDR2 SVGAGI. The CDR3 loop spans 14 amino acids. The CDR3 loop is CASRTRGTYEKLFF. CDR3 nucleotide sequence: TGTGCCAGCAGAACTCGGGGGACTTATGAAAAACTGTTTTTT.

This chain joins TRBV18 and TRBJ2-1, with D uncertain. The germline gives CDR1 KGHSH, CDR2 LQKENI. This CDR3 has 14 amino acids. V dropped 1 base and J dropped 11 bases, with 15 bases sitting between them. The CDR3 protein is CASSPLDLLFQQFF. In DNA, the CDR3 is TGTGCCAGCTCACCACTGGACCTCCTTTTTCAGCAGTTCTTC.

This chain joins TRBV3-1 (or the pseudogene TRBV3-2) and TRBJ2-5, with TRBD2 matching 12 bases. Germline CDR1 reads LGHDT; CDR2 reads YNNKEL (reference sequence). CDR3 length equals 16 residues. Trimming took 5 bases from V and 4 from J; bases not matched to a gene: 8. In DNA form, the CDR3 reads TGTGCCAGCAGCGGGAAGACTAGCGGGAGCGGAGAGACCCAGTACTTC. This gives the protein CASSGKTSGSGETQYF.

This chain joins TRBV7-2 and TRBJ1-2; tentatively, D is TRBD1 (6 bases). Per the germline V gene, CDR1 is SGHTA and CDR2 is FQGNSA. The ends were cut back, 4 bases at V and 0 bases at J, with 9 bases in the middle. The CDR3 consists of 14 residues. The CDR3 region has the DNA TGTGCCAGCAGCTACCGACAGGCTAACTATGGCTACACCTTC. Translated, it gives CASSYRQANYGYTF.

V usage is TRBV27 and J usage is TRBJ1-1; D may be TRBD1 (6 bases). The germline V and J ends were trimmed by 5 bases and 4 bases, with 14 bases remaining between them. CDR3 size: 14 residues. In germline, CDR1 is MNHEY, CDR2 SMNVEV (reference sequence). CDR3 in amino acids: CASSPILGATEAFF. In DNA form, the CDR3 reads TGTGCCAGCAGTCCCATTTTGGGGGCCACTGAAGCTTTCTTT.

This clone was recorded once. V and J are TRBV7-9 and TRBJ2-3, with 9 bases lining up with TRBD2. Germline-derived CDR1 and CDR2 are SEHNR and FQNEAQ (reference sequence). This CDR3 is built from 17 residues. V was clipped by 1 base and J by 3 bases; unmatched bases: 8. In DNA form, the CDR3 reads TGTGCCAGCAGCTTAGGGGTCGCTAGCGGGAATACAGATACGCAGTATTTT. Translated: CASSLGVASGNTDTQYF.

The CDR3 sequence: CASSLAGARANSPLHF. CDR3 DNA: TGTGCCAGCAGCTTGGCCGGAGCGAGGGCCAATTCACCCCTCCACTTT. This chain links TRBV5-4 with TRBJ1-6; D remains unclear. The CDR3 is 16 residues long. The ends were cut back, 0 bases at V and 7 bases at J, with 14 bases in the middle. Germline CDR1 and CDR2: SGHNT and YYREEE (reference sequence).

This sequence joins TRBV7-3 and TRBJ1-1; tentatively, D is TRBD1 (6 bases). The CDR3 is 13 amino acids. The ends were cut back, 5 bases at V and 4 bases at J, with 11 bases in the middle. The germline V gene has CDR1 SGHTA and CDR2 FQGTGA. In DNA form, the CDR3 reads TGTGCCAGCAGCCGGGGGGCGGCCACTGAAGCTTTCTTT. Protein sequence: CASSRGAATEAFF.

J is TRBJ1-2 and V is TRBV6-5; D unclear. The V gene lost 6 bases and the J gene lost 0 bases, with 14 bases spanning the gap. This CDR3 has 15 amino acids. Germline V gene data show CDR1 as MNHEY and CDR2 as SVGAGI. The CDR3 spells CASRSPGTANYGYTF. For the CDR3, the DNA is TGTGCCAGCAGGTCCCCTGGTACGGCTAACTATGGCTACACCTTC.

For the CDR3, the DNA is TGTGCCAGCATTACATTGGGTGAGCAGTTCTTC. This translates into CASITLGEQFF. The V and J genes are TRBV2 and TRBJ2-1; D gene uncertain. Germline CDR1 reads SNHLY; CDR2 reads FYNNEI. V lost 7 bases to trimming and J lost 9 bases, with 10 bases between them. The CDR3 contains 11 residues.